The sequence of this T cell receptor beta chain was determined in a study of blood T cell repertoires in COVID-19 (dated by TCRdb to 2018 to 2020). About the study as a whole: Samples from collaborators originated in the United States, Italy and Spain and spanned both the acute and convalescent phases of COVID-19. The material from the prospective study consisted of cDNA or gDNA derived from T cells, B-cell-depleted T cells, or PBMCs. The dataset comprised deeply sampled blood TCRbeta repertoires from subjects exposed to, actively infected with, or recovered from COVID-19. The repertoires were released in a freely available public database intended as a resource for research on the immune response to SARS-CoV-2. The samples were drawn from the first 160 participants of the ongoing ImmuneRACE study and from 1,254 subjects provided by 6 global collaborators. Nearly every sample came with metadata listing a de-identified subject ID, COVID-19 status, age in years and sex. HLA class I and class II types, where available, came from metadata supplied by the sample provider rather than from assay-based typing.

What the study reported, not specific to this receptor: The quantity of clinical and demographic metadata differed by source and by participant and was supplied without curation.

Each collaborating institution followed its own protocols to collect whole blood in K2EDTA tubes. For TCRbeta analysis, collaborators shipped samples as frozen whole blood, isolated PBMCs, or DNA extracted from either of those sample types. The immunoSEQ Assay, a bias-controlled multiplex PCR, was used to amplify TCRbeta CDR3 regions from genomic DNA. In the paper's pipeline: The number of nucleated cells in each sample was estimated by amplification of reference gene primers within the assay. To quantify the absolute abundance of each unique TCRbeta CDR3 rearrangement, sequence reads were collapsed and filtered. For each sample, productive Simpson clonality was calculated as the square root of Simpson's diversity index over productive rearrangements. Entries here come from immuneACCESS through TCRdb and include only in-frame sequences with V and J called. Some clones fail to appear in such tables; in the studies checked, an unresolved V gene covers under half of the shortfall, and the cause of the remainder is unknown. The V and J calls and clone size are taken from that table; D and trimming were inferred from the DNA. A total of some 120,000 clones appear in this sample, roughly 80% of them only once. Less than 20% of the sample comes from the top ten.

Measured from the cysteine to the phenylalanine, the CDR3 is 13 residues long. Of the read, only the CDR3 DNA is kept; its 39 bases are in frame from base 1. The germline V gene sets CDR1 to SGHRS and CDR2 to YFSETQ. V is shortened by 1 base, J by 4 bases, and the region joining them spans 9 bases. In regard to this clone: Its specific antigen is unknown. Per-base quality was not reported, and no clone a single base away is much larger than it.

The chain uses TRBV5-1 and TRBJ2-7; the D gene assignment is ambiguous. This sequence originates from a woman aged 45-65 years with acute or convalescent COVID-19. Material: peripheral blood. The nucleotide sequence reads as follows: TGCGCCAGCAGCTTGAGTAGAGCTTACGAGCAGTACTTC. Protein translation: CASSLSRAYEQYF.